The clone carrying this TCR beta chain was detected only a few times. Its antigen is unidentified. One entry per CDR3 protein, called by TCRdb with MiXCR from the reads. The data contain 150,000 to 200,000 distinct CDR3 sequences, approximately 19% of them seen just once; the ten biggest clones take up 2.5% to 3%. These data are taken from a study of T cell repertoires in cytomegalovirus infection. Study information: Matching HLA type, along with CMV infection, was indicated by public TCR beta signatures. Overall study findings and caveats: Cumulated frequencies of public TCR beta families served to identify carriers of CMV plus the relevant HLA. The ex vivo response was dominated by HLA-C-restricted CMV-specific TCR beta clonotypes.

With 2 bases clipped from V and 6 bases from J, the junction kept 4 bases outside the gene matches. The CDR3 length is 14 residues. Germline CDR1 is MNHEY and CDR2 is SVGEGT. What was sequenced was PBMCs. The receptor's source is a human donor in good health (CMV status not recorded). Some clones in this sample may be carry-over from other donors' samples. The chain links TRBV6-2 or TRBV6-3 to TRBJ2-4, with 7 bases that match TRBD1. CDR3 amino acids: CASSYKGAGNIQYF. Written as DNA, the CDR3 is TGTGCCAGCAGTTACAAGGGGGCAGGAAACATTCAGTACTTC.